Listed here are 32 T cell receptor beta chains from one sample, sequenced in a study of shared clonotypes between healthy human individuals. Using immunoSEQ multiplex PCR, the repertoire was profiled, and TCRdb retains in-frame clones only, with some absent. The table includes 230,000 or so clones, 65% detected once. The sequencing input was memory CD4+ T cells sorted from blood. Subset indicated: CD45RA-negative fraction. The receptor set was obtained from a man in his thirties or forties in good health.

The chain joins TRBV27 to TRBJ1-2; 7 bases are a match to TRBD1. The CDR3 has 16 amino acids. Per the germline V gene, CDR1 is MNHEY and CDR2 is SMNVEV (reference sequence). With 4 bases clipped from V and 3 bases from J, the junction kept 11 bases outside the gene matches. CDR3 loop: CASSYLGTEQYYGYTF. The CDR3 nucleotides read TGTGCCAGCAGTTACTTAGGGACAGAGCAGTACTATGGCTACACCTTC.

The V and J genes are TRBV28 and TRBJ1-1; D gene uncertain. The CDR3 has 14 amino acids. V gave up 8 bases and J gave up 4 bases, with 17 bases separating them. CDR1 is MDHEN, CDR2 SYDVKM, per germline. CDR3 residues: CASSPIGQATEAFF. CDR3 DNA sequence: TGTGCCAGCTCTCCGATCGGGCAGGCCACTGAAGCTTTCTTT. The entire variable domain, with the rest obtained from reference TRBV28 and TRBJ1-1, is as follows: DVKVTQSSRYLVKRTGEKVFLECVQDMDHENMFWYRQDPGLGLRLIYFSYDVKMKEKGDIPEGYSVSREKKERFSLILESASTNQTSMYLCASSPIGQATEAFFGQGTRLTVV.

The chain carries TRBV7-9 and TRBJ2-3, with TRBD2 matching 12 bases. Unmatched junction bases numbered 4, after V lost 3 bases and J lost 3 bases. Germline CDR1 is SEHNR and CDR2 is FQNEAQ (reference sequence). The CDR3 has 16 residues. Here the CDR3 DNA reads TGTGCCAGCAGCTTCCGACTAGCGGGAGATACAGATACGCAGTATTTT. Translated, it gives CASSFRLAGDTDTQYF.

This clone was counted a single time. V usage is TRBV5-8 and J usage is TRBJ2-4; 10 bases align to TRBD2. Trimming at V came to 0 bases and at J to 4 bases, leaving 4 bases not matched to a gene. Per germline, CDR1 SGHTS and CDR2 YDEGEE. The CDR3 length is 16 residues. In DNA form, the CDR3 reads TGTGCCAGCAGCTTGGAATCTAGCGGGAGAAAAAACATTCAGTACTTC. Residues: CASSLESSGRKNIQYF. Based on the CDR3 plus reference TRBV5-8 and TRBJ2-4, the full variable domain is EAGVTQSPTHLIKTRGQQATLRCSPISGHTSVYWYQQALGLGLQFLLWYDEGEERNRGNFPPRFSGRQFPNYSSELNVNALELEDSALYLCASSLESSGRKNIQYFGAGTRLSVL.

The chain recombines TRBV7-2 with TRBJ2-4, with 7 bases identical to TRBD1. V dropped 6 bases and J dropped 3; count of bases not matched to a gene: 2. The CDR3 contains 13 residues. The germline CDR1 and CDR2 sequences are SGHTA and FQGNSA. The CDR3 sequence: CASRGTDKNIQYF. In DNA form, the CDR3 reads TGTGCCAGCAGAGGGACAGACAAAAACATTCAGTACTTC.

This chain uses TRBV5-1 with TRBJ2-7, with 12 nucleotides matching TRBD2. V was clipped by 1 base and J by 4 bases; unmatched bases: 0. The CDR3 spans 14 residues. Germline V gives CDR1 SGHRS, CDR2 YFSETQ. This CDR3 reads CASSLTSGRYEQYF. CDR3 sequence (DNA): TGCGCCAGCAGCTTGACTAGCGGGAGGTACGAGCAGTACTTC. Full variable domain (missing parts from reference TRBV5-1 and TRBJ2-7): KAGVTQTPRYLIKTRGQQVTLSCSPISGHRSVSWYQQTPGQGLQFLFEYFSETQRNKGNFPGRFSGRQFSNSRSEMNVSTLELGDSALYLCASSLTSGRYEQYFGPGTRLTVT.

CDR3 DNA sequence: TGTGCCACCCGGACTAGCGGGAGTCGTGGTGCCGGGGAGCTGTTTTTT. It translates to CATRTSGSRGAGELFF. The chain combines TRBV15 with TRBJ2-2; 13 bases align to TRBD2. Germline-derived CDR1 and CDR2 are LNHNV and YYDKDF (reference sequence). The CDR3 runs to 16 residues. V was pared by 8 bases and J by 6 bases, with 9 bases of the junction left unmatched.

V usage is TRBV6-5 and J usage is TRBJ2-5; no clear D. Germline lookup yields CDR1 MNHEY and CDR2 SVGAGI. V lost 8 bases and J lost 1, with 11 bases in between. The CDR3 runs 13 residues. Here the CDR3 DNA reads TGTGCCAGCGCTTACAGTCGCCAAGAGACCCAGTACTTC. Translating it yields CASAYSRQETQYF.

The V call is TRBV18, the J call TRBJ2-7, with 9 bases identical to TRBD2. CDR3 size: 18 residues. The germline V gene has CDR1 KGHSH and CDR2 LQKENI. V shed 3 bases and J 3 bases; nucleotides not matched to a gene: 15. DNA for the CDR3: TGTGCCAGCTCACCTAAACCTTTAAGCGGGAGGTACCTCTACGAGCAGTACTTC. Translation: CASSPKPLSGRYLYEQYF.

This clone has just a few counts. Here the CDR3 DNA reads TGCGCCAGCAGCCCACGGGACGAAGGGGAAAAACTGTTTTTT. Protein sequence: CASSPRDEGEKLFF. V gene TRBV5-1 combines with J gene TRBJ1-4, with D tentatively TRBD1 (5 bases). Looked up from germline, CDR1 is SGHRS and CDR2 is YFSETQ. Between the trimmed V and J ends, which lost 4 bases and 8 bases, there was a span of 15 bases. This CDR3 has 14 residues.

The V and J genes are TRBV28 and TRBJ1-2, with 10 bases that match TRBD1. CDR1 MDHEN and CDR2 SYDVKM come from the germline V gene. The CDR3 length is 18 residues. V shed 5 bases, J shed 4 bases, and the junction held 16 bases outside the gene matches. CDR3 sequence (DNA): TGTGCCAGCAGTGCTCGACAGGGGGCGGGCCTCTTGGGCTATGGCTACACCTTC. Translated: CASSARQGAGLLGYGYTF.

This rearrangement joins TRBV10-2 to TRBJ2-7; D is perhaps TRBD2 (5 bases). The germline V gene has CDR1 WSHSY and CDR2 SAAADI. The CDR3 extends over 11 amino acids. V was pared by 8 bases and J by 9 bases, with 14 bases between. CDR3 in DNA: TGCGCCAGCCTGGGTGGCGGGTGGCAGTACTTC. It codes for CASLGGGWQYF.

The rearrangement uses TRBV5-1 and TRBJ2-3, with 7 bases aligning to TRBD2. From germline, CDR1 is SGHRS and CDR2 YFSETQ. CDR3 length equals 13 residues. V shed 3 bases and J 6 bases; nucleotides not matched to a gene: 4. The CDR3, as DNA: TGCGCCAGCAGCTCTATAGCGGGCGATACGCAGTATTTT. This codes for CASSSIAGDTQYF.

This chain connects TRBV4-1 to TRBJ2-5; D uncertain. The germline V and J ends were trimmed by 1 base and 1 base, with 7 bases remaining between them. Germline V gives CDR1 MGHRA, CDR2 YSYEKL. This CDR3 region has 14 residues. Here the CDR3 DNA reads TGCGCCAGCAGCCAAGGGGCACTCCAAGAGACCCAGTACTTC. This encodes CASSQGALQETQYF.

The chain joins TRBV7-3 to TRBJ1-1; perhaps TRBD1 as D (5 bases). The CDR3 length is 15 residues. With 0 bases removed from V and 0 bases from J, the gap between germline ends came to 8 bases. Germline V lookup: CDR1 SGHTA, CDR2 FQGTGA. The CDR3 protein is CASSLTGTLNTEAFF. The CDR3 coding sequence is TGTGCCAGCAGCTTAACCGGGACCTTGAACACTGAAGCTTTCTTT.

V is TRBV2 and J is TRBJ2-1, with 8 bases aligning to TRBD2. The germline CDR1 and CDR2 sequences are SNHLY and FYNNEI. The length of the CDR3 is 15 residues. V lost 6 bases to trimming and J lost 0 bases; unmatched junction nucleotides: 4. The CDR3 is CASSGSGSSYNEQFF. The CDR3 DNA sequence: TGTGCCAGCAGCGGAAGCGGGAGCTCCTACAATGAGCAGTTCTTC.

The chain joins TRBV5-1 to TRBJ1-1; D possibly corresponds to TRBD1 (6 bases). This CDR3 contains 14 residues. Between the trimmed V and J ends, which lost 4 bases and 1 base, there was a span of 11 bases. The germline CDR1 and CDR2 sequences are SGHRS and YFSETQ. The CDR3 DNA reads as TGCGCCAGCAGCATGGGACAACCGAACACTGAAGCTTTCTTT. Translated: CASSMGQPNTEAFF.

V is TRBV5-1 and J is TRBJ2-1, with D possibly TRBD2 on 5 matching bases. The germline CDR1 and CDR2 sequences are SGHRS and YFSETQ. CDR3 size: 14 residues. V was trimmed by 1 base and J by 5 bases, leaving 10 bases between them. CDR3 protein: CASSLTGINNEQFF. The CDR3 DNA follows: TGCGCCAGCAGCTTGACCGGGATCAACAATGAGCAGTTCTTC. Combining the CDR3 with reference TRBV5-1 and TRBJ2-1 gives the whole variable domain KAGVTQTPRYLIKTRGQQVTLSCSPISGHRSVSWYQQTPGQGLQFLFEYFSETQRNKGNFPGRFSGRQFSNSRSEMNVSTLELGDSALYLCASSLTGINNEQFFGPGTRLTVL.

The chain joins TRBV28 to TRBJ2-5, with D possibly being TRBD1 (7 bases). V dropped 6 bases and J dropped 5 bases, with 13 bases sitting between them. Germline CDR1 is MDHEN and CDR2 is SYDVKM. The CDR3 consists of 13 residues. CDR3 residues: CASRETGRETQYF. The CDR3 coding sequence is TGTGCCAGCAGAGAGACAGGGAGGGAGACCCAGTACTTC.

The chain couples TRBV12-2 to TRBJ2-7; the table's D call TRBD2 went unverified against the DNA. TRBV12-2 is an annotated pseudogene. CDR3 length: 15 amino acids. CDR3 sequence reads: CASRYGRWRAYEQYF. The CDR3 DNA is TGTGCAAGTCGTTACGGGCGGTGGAGGGCCTACGAGCAGTACTTC.

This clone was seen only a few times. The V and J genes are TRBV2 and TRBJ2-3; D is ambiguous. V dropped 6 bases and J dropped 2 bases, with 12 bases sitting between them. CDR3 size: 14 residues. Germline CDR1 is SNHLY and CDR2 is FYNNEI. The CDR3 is CASSEWTDTDTQYF. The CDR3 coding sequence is TGTGCCAGCAGCGAGTGGACGGACACAGATACGCAGTATTTT.

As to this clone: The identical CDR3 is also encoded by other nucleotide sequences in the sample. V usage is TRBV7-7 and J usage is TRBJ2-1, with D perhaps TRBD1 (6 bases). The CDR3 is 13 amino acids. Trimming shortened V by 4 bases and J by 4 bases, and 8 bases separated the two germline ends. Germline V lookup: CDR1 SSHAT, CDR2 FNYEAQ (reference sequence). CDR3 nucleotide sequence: TGTGCCAGCAGCTCAGGACAGTACAATGAGCAGTTCTTC. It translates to CASSSGQYNEQFF.

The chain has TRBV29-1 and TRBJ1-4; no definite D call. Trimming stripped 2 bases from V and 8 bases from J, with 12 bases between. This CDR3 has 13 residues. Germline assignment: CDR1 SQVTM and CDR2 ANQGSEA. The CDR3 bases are TGCAGCGTTGAACTTAGGCTTAAAGAAAAACTGTTTTTT. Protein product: CSVELRLKEKLFF.

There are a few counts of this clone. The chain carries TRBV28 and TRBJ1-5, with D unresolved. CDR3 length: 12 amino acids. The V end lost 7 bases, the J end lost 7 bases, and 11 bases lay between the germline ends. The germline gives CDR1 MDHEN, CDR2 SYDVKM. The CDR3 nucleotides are TGTGCCAGCAAAGGTTGGGAACAGCCCCAGCATTTT. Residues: CASKGWEQPQHF.

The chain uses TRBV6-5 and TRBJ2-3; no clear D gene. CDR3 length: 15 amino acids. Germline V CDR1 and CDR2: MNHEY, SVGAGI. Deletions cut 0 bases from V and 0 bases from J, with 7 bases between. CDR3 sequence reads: CASSYSAVSTDTQYF. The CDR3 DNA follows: TGTGCCAGCAGTTACTCGGCGGTTAGCACAGATACGCAGTATTTT.

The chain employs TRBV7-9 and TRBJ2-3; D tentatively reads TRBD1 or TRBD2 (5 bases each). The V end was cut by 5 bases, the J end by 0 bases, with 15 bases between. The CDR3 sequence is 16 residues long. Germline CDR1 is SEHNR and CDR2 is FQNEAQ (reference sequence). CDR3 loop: CASSLNPGRSTDTQYF. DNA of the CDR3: TGTGCCAGCAGCCTAAATCCGGGACGAAGCACAGATACGCAGTATTTT. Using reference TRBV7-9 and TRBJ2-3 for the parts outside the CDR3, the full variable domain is DTGVSQNPRHKITKRGQNVTFRCDPISEHNRLYWYRQTLGQGPEFLTYFQNEAQLEKSRLLSDRFSAERPKGSFSTLEIQRTEQGDSAMYLCASSLNPGRSTDTQYFGPGTRLTVL.

The CDR3, as DNA: TGTGCCAGCAGCCCAAAACTAGCGGGAAGCACAGATACGCAGTATTTT. Protein sequence: CASSPKLAGSTDTQYF. The gene calls are TRBV5-4 and TRBJ2-3, with 10 positions matching TRBD2. Trimming took 4 bases from V and 0 from J; bases not matched to a gene: 5. From germline, CDR1 is SGHNT and CDR2 YYREEE (reference sequence). This CDR3 is built from 16 residues. The full variable domain, with the rest looked up from reference TRBV5-4 and TRBJ2-3, is ETGVTQSPTHLIKTRGQQVTLRCSSQSGHNTVSWYQQALGQGPQFIFQYYREEENGRGNFPPRFSGLQFPNYSSELNVNALELDDSALYLCASSPKLAGSTDTQYFGPGTRLTVL.

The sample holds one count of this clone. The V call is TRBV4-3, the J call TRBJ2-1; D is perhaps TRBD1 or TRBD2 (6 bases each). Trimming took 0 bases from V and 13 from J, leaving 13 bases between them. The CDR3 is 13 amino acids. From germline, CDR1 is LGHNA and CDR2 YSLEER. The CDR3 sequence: CASSQDWTGAQFF. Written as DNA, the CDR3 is TGCGCCAGCAGCCAAGATTGGACGGGGGCACAGTTCTTC.

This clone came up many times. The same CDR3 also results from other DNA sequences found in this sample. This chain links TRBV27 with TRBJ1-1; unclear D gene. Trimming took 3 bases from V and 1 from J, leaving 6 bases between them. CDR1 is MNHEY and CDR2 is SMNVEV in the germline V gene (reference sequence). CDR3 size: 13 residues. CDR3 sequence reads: CASSFEANTEAFF. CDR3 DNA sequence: TGTGCCAGCAGTTTTGAGGCGAACACTGAAGCTTTCTTT.

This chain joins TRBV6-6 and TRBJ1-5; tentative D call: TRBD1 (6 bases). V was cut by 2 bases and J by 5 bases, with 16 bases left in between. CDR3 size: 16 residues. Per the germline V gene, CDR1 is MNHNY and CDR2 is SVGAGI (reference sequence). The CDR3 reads CASSYRSTRGHQPQHF. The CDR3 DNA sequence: TGTGCCAGCAGTTACCGGTCAACACGGGGGCATCAGCCCCAGCATTTT.

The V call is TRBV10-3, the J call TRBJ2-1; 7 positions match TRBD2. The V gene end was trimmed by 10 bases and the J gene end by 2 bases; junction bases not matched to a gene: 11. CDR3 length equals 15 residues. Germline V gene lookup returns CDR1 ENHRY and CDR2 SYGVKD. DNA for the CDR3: TGTGCCACGAACCGACCGGGAGGAGCCTACAATGAGCAGTTCTTC. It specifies CATNRPGGAYNEQFF.

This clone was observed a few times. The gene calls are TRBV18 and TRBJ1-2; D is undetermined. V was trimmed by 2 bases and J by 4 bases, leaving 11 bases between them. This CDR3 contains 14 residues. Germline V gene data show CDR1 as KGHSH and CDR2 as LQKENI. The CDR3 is CASSPNPWGYGYTF. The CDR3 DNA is TGTGCCAGCTCACCAAACCCATGGGGCTATGGCTACACCTTC.